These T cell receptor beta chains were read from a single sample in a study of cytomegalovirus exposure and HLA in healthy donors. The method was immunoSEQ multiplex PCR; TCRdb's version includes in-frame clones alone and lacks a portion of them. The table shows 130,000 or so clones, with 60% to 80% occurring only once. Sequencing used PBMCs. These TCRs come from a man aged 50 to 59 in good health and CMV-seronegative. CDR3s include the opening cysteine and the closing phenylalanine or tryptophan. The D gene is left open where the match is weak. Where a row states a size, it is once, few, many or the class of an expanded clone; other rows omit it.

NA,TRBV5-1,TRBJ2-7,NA,TGCGCCAGCAGCGGGGGACACGGGACCACCTACGAGCAGTACTTC,CASSGGHGTTYEQYF
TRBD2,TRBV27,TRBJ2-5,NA,TGTGCCAGCGGGGGGGGATTAGAGACCCAGTACTTC,CASGGGLETQYF
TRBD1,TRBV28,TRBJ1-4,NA,TGTGCCAGCAGTGGGAGGACAGGGTCAACCGAAAAACTGTTTTTT,CASSGRTGSTEKLFF
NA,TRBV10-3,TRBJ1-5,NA,TGTGCCATCAGTGAGTCAGGCCCGGGGCCCCAGCATTTT,CAISESGPGPQHF
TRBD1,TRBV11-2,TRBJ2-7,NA,TGTGCCAGCAGCTTCCGATCGGGACAGGCCTCCTACGAGCAGTACTTC,CASSFRSGQASYEQYF
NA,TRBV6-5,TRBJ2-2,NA,TGTGCCAGCAGTTACTCATGGAGGGTTGGCGGGGAGCTGTTTTTT,CASSYSWRVGGELFF
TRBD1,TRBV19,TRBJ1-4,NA,TGTGCCACCCGGGACAGGGGCGAGGAAAAACTGTTTTTT,CATRDRGEEKLFF
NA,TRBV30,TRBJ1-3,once,TGTGCCTGGAACAGCAACTCTGGAAACACCATATATTTT,CAWNSNSGNTIYF
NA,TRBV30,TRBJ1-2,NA,TGTGCCTGGAGCCCCGGCGCCTCGGGGGGCTACACCTTC,CAWSPGASGGYTF
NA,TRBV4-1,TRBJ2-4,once,TGCGCCAGCAGCCAAGCTCTGCGGGGACAGAGGGCCTCGGGAAACATTCAGTACTTC,CASSQALRGQRASGNIQYF
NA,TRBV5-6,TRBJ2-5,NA,TGTGCCAGCAGCTCAAGACAAACCCGCCAAGAGACCCAGTACTTC,CASSSRQTRQETQYF
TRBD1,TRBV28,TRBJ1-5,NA,TGTGCCAGCATCCACAGGGGGCCCTTTAGCAATCAGCCCCAGCATTTT,CASIHRGPFSNQPQHF
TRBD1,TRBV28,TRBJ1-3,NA,TGTGCCAGCAGCAACAAGCCAGGGGACAGGGATAACACCATATATTTT,CASSNKPGDRDNTIYF
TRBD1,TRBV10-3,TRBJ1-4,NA,TGTGCCATCAGTGAGTCGGGAGATAGGACAGGGAAAAATGAAAAACTGTTTTTT,CAISESGDRTGKNEKLFF
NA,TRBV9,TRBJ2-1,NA,TGTGCCAGCAGCGCTGAACTAGGCGCCTACAATGAGCAGTTCTTC,CASSAELGAYNEQFF
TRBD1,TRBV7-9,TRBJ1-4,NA,TGTGCCAGCAGCTTTTGGGGGACAGGGGAAGAAAAACTGTTTTTT,CASSFWGTGEEKLFF
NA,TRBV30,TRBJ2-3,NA,TGTGCCTGGAGTCCGGCCGCGGCACCCGATACGCAGTATTTT,CAWSPAAAPDTQYF
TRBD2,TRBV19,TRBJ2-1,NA,TGTGCCAGTAGTCCCCAGCGGGGCTACAATGAGCAGTTCTTC,CASSPQRGYNEQFF
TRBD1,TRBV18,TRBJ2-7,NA,TGTGCCAGCTCACAGGGCACGACAGGGAAGTACGAGCAGTACTTC,CASSQGTTGKYEQYF
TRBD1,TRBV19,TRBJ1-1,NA,TGTGCCAGTAGTATATCCCCAGGGGGCGGTCGAGCTTTCTTT,CASSISPGGGRAFF
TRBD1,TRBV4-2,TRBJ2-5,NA,TGTGCCAGCAGCCAAGTTATAAATCAGGGGGCGGGAGAGACCCAGTACTTC,CASSQVINQGAGETQYF
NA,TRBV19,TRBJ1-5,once,TGTGCCAGTAGTATTAAACCCGGGGGGCGTCAGCCCCAGCATTTT,CASSIKPGGRQPQHF
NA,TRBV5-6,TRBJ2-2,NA,TGTGCCAGCAGCTTGGTGTATGGGCAAGCGAACACCGGGGAGCTGTTTTTT,CASSLVYGQANTGELFF
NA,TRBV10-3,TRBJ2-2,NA,TGTGCCATCAGTGACGACACCGGGGAGCTGTTTTTT,CAISDDTGELFF
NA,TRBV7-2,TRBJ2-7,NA,TGTGCCAGCAGCTTGGGGGCGGGTGTGATCTACGAGCAGTACTTC,CASSLGAGVIYEQYF
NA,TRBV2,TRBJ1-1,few,TGTGCCAGCAACTGGGGAGGTAACACTGAAGCTTTCTTT,CASNWGGNTEAFF
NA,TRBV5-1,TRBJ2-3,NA,TGCGCCAGCAGCTTGGAGGGGGGGAGCGGCGATACGCAGTATTTT,CASSLEGGSGDTQYF
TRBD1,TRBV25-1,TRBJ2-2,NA,TGTGCCACCACGGACAGGGTCACCGGGGAGCTGTTTTTT,CATTDRVTGELFF
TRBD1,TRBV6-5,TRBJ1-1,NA,TGTGCCAGCAGCCGGACAGGTGGGGTAGCTTTCTTT,CASSRTGGVAFF
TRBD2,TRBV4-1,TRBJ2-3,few,TGCGCCAGCAGCCAAGGGGGACTAGCGGGAGCAGATACGCAGTATTTT,CASSQGGLAGADTQYF
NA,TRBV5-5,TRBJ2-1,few,TGTGCCAGCAGCTTCACTAGGCCTTTCAATGAGCAGTTCTTC,CASSFTRPFNEQFF
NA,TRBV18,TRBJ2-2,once,TGTGCCAGCTCACCACGAGGCACCGGGGAGCTGTTTTTT,CASSPRGTGELFF
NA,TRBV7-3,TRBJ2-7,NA,TGTGCCAGCAGCTTATATTGGGGGCAGACCTACGAGCAGTACTTC,CASSLYWGQTYEQYF
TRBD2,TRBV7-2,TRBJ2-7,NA,TGTGCCAGCAGCCCGGGACTAGCGGGAGGCGAGCAGTACTTC,CASSPGLAGGEQYF
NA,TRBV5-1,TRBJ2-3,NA,TGCGCCAGCAGCTTCACAGGGTATAGCACAGATACGCAGTATTTT,CASSFTGYSTDTQYF
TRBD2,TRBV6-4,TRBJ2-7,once,TGTGCCAGCAGCCCATCTAGCGGGAGTTGGGAGCAGTACTTC,CASSPSSGSWEQYF
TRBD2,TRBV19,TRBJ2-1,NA,TGTGCCAGTAGGGCGGGAGTCGCCTACAATGAGCAGTTCTTC,CASRAGVAYNEQFF
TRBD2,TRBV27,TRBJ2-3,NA,TGTGCCAGCAGTTTGACTCGGGAGGTCCGCACAGATACGCAGTATTTT,CASSLTREVRTDTQYF
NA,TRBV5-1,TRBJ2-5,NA,TGCGCCAGCAGCTTGGGAGGAAAAGAGACCCAGTACTTC,CASSLGGKETQYF
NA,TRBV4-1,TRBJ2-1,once,TGCGCCAGCAGCCAAGGTACCGGGAGTTTTGGCAATGAGCAGTTCTTC,CASSQGTGSFGNEQFF
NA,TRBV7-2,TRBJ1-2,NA,TGTGCCAGCAGCTTAACTTATACAGGGTATGGCTACACCTTC,CASSLTYTGYGYTF
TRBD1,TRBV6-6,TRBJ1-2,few,TGTGCCAGCAGTAGGGACAGTTCGGGCTACACCTTC,CASSRDSSGYTF
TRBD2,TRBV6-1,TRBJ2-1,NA,TGTGCCAGCAGTGAATGGCTAGCGGTGGATGAGCAGTTCTTC,CASSEWLAVDEQFF
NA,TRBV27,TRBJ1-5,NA,TGTGCCAGCAGTTTAGGGCGGGGGGGCAATCAGCCCCAGCATTTT,CASSLGRGGNQPQHF
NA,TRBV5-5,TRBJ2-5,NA,TGTGCCAGCAGCCCCTCCGGGTACGGAGAGACCCAGTACTTC,CASSPSGYGETQYF
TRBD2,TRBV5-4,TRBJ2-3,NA,TGTGCCAGCAGCTTGGTGGCTAGCGGGTACACAGATACGCAGTATTTT,CASSLVASGYTDTQYF